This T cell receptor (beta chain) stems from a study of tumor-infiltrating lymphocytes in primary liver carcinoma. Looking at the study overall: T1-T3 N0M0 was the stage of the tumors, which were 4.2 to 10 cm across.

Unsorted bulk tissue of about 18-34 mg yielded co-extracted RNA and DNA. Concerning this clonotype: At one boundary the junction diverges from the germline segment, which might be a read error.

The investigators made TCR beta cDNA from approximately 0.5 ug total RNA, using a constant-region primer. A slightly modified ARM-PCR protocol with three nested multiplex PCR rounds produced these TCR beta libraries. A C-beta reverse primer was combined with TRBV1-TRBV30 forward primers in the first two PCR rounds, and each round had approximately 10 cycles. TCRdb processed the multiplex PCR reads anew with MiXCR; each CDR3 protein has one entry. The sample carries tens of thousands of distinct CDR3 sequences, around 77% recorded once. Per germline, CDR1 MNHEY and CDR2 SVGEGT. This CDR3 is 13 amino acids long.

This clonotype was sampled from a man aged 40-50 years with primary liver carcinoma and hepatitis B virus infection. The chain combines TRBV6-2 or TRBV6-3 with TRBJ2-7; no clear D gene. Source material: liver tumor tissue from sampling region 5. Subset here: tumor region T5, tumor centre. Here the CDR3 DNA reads TGTGACAGCCGTTACGAGGTACCCTACGAGCACTACTTC. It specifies CDSRYEVPYEHYF.